Sequencing of this T cell receptor beta chain was carried out in a study of shared clonotypes between healthy human individuals. J gave up 4 bases and V 5 bases, and 4 bases lay outside the gene matches. CDR3 size: 14 residues. Germline CDR1 reads SEHNR; CDR2 reads FQNEAQ (reference sequence). The assay was immunoSEQ multiplex PCR, and TCRdb's table has in-frame clones only and misses some. The table has more than 2 million clones, 85% to 95% seen once. About this clone: Its antigen is as yet unknown. This same CDR3 is encoded by further DNA sequences in the sample.

Naive CD8 isolation took CD45RO-negative cells positively selected for CCR7 and excluded terminally differentiated effector memory CD45RA+ cells. Points from the study as a whole: Incompleteness in sorted-subset sequencing, despite large depth, was shown by rarefaction.

The V call is TRBV7-9, the J call TRBJ1-5; 8 positions agree with TRBD1. This TCR came from a man aged 18 to 35 in good health. The sequencing sample was made of naive CD8+ T cells sorted from blood. CDR3 nucleotides: TGTGCCAGCAGCCCCGGACAGGGAAATCAGCCCCAGCATTTT. Amino acids: CASSPGQGNQPQHF.